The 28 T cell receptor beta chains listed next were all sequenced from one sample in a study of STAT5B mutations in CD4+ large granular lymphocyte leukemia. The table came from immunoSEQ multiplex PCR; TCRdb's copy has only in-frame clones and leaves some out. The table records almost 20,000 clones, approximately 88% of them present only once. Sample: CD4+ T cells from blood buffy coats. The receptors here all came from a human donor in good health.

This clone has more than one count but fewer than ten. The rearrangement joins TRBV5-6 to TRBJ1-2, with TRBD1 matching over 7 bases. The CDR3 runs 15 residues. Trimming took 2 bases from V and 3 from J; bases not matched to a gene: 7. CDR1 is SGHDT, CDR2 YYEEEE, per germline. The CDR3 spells CASSFLTGKDYGYTF. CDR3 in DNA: TGTGCCAGCAGCTTCCTGACAGGGAAGGACTATGGCTACACCTTC.

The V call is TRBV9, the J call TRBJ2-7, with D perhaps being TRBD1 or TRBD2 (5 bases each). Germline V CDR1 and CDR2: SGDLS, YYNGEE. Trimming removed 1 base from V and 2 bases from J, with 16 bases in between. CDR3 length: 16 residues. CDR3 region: CASSVLAGAAAYEQYF. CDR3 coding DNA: TGTGCCAGCAGCGTACTAGCTGGGGCGGCTGCCTACGAGCAGTACTTC.

CDR3 loop: CASRYNPSKNYGYTF. The CDR3, as DNA: TGTGCCAGCAGATACAACCCCTCGAAGAACTATGGCTACACCTTC. This sequence joins TRBV21-1 and TRBJ1-2; the table calls TRBD1, which could not be checked here. TRBV21-1 is a pseudogene segment. The CDR3 is 15 amino acids.

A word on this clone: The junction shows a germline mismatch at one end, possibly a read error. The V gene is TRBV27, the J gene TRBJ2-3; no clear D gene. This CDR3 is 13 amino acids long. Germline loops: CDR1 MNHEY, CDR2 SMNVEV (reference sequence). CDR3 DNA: TGTGCCAGCAGGTTATCTAGCACAGATACGCAGTATTTT. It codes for CASRLSSTDTQYF.

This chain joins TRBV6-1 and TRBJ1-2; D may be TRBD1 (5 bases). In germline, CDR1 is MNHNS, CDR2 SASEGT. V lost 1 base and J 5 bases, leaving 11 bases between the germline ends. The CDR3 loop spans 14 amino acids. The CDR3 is CASSEESGGYGYTF. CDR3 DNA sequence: TGTGCCAGCAGTGAAGAGTCGGGGGGATATGGCTACACCTTC.

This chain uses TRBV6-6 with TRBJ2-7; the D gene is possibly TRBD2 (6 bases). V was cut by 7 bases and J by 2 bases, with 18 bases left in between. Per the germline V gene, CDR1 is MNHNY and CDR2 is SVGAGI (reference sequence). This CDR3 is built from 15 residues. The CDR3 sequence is CASIPHSSGTYEQYF. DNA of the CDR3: TGTGCCAGCATCCCACATAGTAGCGGTACCTACGAGCAGTACTTC.

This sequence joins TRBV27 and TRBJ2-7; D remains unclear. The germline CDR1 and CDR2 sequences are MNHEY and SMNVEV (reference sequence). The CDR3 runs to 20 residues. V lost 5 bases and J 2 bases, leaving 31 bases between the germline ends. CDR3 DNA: TGTGCCAGCAGTCGCCTTCGAAACAGTAATCTCCTTCCTAAGACCTACGAGCAGTACTTC. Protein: CASSRLRNSNLLPKTYEQYF.

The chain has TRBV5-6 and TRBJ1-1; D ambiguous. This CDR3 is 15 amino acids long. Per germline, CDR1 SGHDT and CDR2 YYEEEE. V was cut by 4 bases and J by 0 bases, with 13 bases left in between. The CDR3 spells CASSPFFLLNTEAFF. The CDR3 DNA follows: TGTGCCAGCAGCCCATTCTTTTTGCTGAACACTGAAGCTTTCTTT.

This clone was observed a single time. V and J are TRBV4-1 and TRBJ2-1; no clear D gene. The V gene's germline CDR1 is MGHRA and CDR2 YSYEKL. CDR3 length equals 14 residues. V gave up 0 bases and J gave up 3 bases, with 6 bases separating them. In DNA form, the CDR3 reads TGCGCCAGCAGCCAAGATGAGATCTACAATGAGCAGTTCTTC. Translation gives CASSQDEIYNEQFF.

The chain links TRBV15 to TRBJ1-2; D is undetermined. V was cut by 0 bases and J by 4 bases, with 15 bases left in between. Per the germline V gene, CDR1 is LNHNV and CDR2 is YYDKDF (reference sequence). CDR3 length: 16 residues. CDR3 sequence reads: CATSREDPGLGYGYTF. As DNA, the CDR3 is TGTGCCACCAGCAGAGAAGACCCGGGGTTGGGCTATGGCTACACCTTC.

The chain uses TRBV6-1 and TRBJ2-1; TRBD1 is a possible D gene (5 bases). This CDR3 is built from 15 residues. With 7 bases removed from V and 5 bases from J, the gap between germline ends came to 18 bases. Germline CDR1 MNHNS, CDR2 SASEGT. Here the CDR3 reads CASTKRQNRDNEQFF. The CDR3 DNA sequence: TGTGCCAGCACTAAGAGACAGAATCGGGACAATGAGCAGTTCTTC.

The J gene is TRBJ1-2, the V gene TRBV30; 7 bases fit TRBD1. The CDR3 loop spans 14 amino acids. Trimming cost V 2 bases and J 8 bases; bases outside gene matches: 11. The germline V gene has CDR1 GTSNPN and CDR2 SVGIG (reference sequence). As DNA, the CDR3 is TGTGCCTGGAGTCTCGGGACAGTGGTAAGGGGCTACACCTTC. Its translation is CAWSLGTVVRGYTF. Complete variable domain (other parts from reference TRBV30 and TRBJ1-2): SQTIHQWPATLVQPVGSPLSLECTVEGTSNPNLYWYRQAAGRGLQLLFYSVGIGQISSEVPQNLSASRPQDRQFILSSKKLLLSDSGFYLCAWSLGTVVRGYTFGSGTRLTVV.

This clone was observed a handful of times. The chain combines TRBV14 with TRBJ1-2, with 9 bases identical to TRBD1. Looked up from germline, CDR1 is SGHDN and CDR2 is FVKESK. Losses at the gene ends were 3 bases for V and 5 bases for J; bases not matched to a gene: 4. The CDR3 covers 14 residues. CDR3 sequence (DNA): TGTGCCAGCAGCCAGAGACAGGGGGTTTATGGCTACACCTTC. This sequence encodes CASSQRQGVYGYTF.

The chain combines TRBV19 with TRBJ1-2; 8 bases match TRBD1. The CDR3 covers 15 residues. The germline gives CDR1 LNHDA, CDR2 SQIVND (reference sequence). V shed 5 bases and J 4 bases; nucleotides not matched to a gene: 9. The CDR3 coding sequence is TGTGCCAGTAGTTCACAGGGGGAAGGGATCTATGGCTACACCTTC. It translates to CASSSQGEGIYGYTF.

The CDR3 loop is CASSPQQGRAEAFF. CDR3 nucleotides: TGTGCCAGCAGCCCTCAACAGGGTCGGGCTGAAGCTTTCTTT. The chain carries TRBV9 and TRBJ1-1, with D possibly being TRBD1 (6 bases). CDR1 is SGDLS, CDR2 YYNGEE, per germline. There are 14 residues in the CDR3. Between the trimmed V and J ends, which lost 4 bases and 6 bases, there was a span of 16 bases.

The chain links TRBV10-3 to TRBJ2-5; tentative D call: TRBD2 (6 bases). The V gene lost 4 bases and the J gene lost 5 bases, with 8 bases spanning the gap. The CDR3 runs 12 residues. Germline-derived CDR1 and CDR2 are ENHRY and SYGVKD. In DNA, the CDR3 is TGTGCCATCAGTGCTGGGGGGGAGACCCAGTACTTC. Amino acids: CAISAGGETQYF.

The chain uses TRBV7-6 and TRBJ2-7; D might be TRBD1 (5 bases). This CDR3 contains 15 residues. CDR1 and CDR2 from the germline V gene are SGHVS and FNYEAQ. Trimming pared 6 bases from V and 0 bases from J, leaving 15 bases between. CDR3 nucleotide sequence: TGTGCCAGCAGATTCGACAGCACTGGCTCCTACGAGCAGTACTTC. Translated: CASRFDSTGSYEQYF.

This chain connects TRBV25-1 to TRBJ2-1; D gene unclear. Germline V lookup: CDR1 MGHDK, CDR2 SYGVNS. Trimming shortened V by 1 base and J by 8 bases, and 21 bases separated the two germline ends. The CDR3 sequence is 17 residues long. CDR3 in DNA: TGTGCCAGCAGTGAATTCAAATCGAGCGACCCCCTCGATGAGCAGTTCTTC. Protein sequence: CASSEFKSSDPLDEQFF.

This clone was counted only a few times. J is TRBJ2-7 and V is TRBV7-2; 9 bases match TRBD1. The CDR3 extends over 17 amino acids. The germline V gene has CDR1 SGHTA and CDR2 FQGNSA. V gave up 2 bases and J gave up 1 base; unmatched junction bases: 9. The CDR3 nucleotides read TGTGCCAGCAGCTTATGGGGTCGGACAGGGGCTTCCTACGAGCAGTACTTC. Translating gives CASSLWGRTGASYEQYF.

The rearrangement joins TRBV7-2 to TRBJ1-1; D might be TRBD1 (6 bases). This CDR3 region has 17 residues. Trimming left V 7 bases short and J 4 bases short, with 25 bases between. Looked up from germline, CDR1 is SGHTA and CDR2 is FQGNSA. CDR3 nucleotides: TGTGCCAGCACCCTCACGCTTCTGGGGGGGGCGGGCACTGAAGCTTTCTTT. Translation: CASTLTLLGGAGTEAFF.

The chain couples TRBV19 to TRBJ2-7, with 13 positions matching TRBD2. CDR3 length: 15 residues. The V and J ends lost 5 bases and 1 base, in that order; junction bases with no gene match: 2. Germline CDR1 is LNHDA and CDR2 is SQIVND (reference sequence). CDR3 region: CASSRLAGGSYEQYF. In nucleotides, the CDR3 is TGTGCCAGTAGTCGACTAGCGGGAGGATCCTACGAGCAGTACTTC.

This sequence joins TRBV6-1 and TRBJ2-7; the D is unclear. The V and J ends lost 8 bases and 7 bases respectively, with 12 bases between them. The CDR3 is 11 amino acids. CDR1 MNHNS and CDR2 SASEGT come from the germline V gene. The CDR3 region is CASGTRQEQYF. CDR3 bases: TGTGCCAGCGGAACGCGGCAGGAGCAGTACTTC.

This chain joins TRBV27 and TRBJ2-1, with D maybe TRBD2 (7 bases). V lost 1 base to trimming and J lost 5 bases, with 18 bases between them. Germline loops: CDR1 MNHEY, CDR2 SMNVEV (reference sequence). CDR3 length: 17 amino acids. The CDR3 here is CASSLLGLPGGNNEQFF. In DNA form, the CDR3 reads TGTGCCAGCAGTTTATTAGGCCTCCCGGGGGGCAACAATGAGCAGTTCTTC.

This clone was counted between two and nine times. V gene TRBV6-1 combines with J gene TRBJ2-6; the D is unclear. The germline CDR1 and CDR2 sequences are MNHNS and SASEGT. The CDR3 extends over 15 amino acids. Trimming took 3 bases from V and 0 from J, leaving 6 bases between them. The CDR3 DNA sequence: TGTGCCAGCAGTGAGCAAGTCTCTGGGGCCAACGTCCTGACTTTC. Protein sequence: CASSEQVSGANVLTF.

CDR3 amino acids: CASSQAGWASNQPQHF. CDR3 coding DNA: TGTGCCAGCAGCCAAGCCGGGTGGGCTAGCAATCAGCCCCAGCATTTT. The chain recombines TRBV7-2 with TRBJ1-5, with D uncertain. The CDR3 sequence is 16 residues long. Germline values: CDR1 SGHTA, CDR2 FQGNSA. V was trimmed by 5 bases and J by 0 bases, leaving 14 bases between them.

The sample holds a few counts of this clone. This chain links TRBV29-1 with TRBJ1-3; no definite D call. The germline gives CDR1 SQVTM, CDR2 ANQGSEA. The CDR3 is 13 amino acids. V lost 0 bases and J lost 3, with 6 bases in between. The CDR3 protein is CSVEEGGGNTIYF. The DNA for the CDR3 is TGCAGCGTTGAAGAGGGCGGTGGAAACACCATATATTTT.

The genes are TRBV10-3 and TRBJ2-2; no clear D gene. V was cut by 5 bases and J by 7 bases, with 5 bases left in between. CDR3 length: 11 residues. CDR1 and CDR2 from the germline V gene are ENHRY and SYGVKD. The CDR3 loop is CAISLGGELFF. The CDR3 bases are TGTGCCATCAGTTTAGGCGGGGAGCTGTTTTTT.

The CDR3 region has the DNA TGCAGCGCTGCAGGTGTGGAGACCCAGTACTTC. Translated, it gives CSAAGVETQYF. The chain uses TRBV20-1 and TRBJ2-5; D is uncertain. This CDR3 has 11 residues. Germline lookup yields CDR1 DFQATT and CDR2 SNEGSKA (reference sequence).